The rows below give T cell receptor beta chains drawn from one sample of a study of T cells after yellow fever vaccination. TCRdb reanalysed the 5' RACE reads using MiXCR and keeps one entry per CDR3 protein. This sample yields hundreds of thousands of distinct CDR3 sequences, of which around a fifth are seen a single time; approximately 16% belongs to the top ten. The sequencing here drew on PBMCs, taken 21 days after the first yellow fever vaccination. These receptors were obtained from a man aged 18 to 30 who received the YFV17D yellow fever vaccine. Each CDR3 is given with its conserved first and last residue. Fields, in order: D gene, CDR3 length, J gene, V gene, clone size, CDR3 DNA, CDR3 protein. A D gene is named only where the DNA matches it firmly. The size entry is marked missing in some rows and otherwise reads once, few, many or a size class.

d_call: TRBD2
cdr3_length: 15
j_call: TRBJ2-5
v_call: TRBV9
clone_size: few
cdr3_nt: TGTGCCAGCAGCGTAGCAGCGGGGGGGCAAGAGACCCAGTACTTC
cdr3_aa: CASSVAAGGQETQYF

d_call: NA
cdr3_length: 15
j_call: TRBJ2-2
v_call: TRBV19
clone_size: few
cdr3_nt: TGTGCCAGTAGTATAGGGACAGTCAACACCGGGGAGCTGTTTTTT
cdr3_aa: CASSIGTVNTGELFF

d_call: NA
cdr3_length: 15
j_call: TRBJ1-1
v_call: TRBV20-1
clone_size: few
cdr3_nt: TGCAGTGCTAGAACTCCTTCCTGGGCGAGGACTGAAGCTTTCTTT
cdr3_aa: CSARTPSWARTEAFF

d_call: NA
cdr3_length: 14
j_call: TRBJ1-1
v_call: TRBV7-6
clone_size: NA
cdr3_nt: TGTGCCAGCAGCCCGAAGGTCGGTAATGATGAAGCTTTCTTT
cdr3_aa: CASSPKVGNDEAFF

d_call: NA
cdr3_length: 13
j_call: TRBJ2-1
v_call: TRBV7-2
clone_size: few
cdr3_nt: TGTGCCAGCAGCCCTAGACTCGGGAATGAGCAGTTCTTC
cdr3_aa: CASSPRLGNEQFF

d_call: NA
cdr3_length: 15
j_call: TRBJ1-1
v_call: TRBV4-2
clone_size: NA
cdr3_nt: TGTGCCAGCAGCCAAGAGGGCGGGATGAACACTGAAGCTTTCTTT
cdr3_aa: CASSQEGGMNTEAFF

d_call: TRBD2
cdr3_length: 16
j_call: TRBJ2-3
v_call: TRBV7-2
clone_size: NA
cdr3_nt: TGTGCCAGCAGCCACTCACGGACTAGGATAGCAGATACGCAGTATTTT
cdr3_aa: CASSHSRTRIADTQYF

d_call: NA
cdr3_length: 17
j_call: TRBJ1-2
v_call: TRBV7-2
clone_size: few
cdr3_nt: TGTGCCAGCAGCTTACCCGCCTGGGAGCCCCTTGACTATGGCTACACCTTC
cdr3_aa: CASSLPAWEPLDYGYTF

d_call: NA
cdr3_length: 13
j_call: TRBJ1-1
v_call: TRBV7-9
clone_size: NA
cdr3_nt: TGTGCCAGCAGGACCAATATGGGCACTGAAGCTTTCTTT
cdr3_aa: CASRTNMGTEAFF

d_call: NA
cdr3_length: 14
j_call: TRBJ2-7
v_call: TRBV5-1
clone_size: few
cdr3_nt: TGCGCCAGCAGCTTGGACCAAAGAACCTACGAGCAGTACTTC
cdr3_aa: CASSLDQRTYEQYF

d_call: TRBD2
cdr3_length: 15
j_call: TRBJ2-3
v_call: TRBV30
clone_size: few
cdr3_nt: TGTGCCTGGAGAACAGCGGGGGGCCGGATGGATACGCAGTATTTT
cdr3_aa: CAWRTAGGRMDTQYF

d_call: NA
cdr3_length: 18
j_call: TRBJ2-5
v_call: TRBV5-8
clone_size: NA
cdr3_nt: TGTGCCAGCAGCTTGGCCGGTCTAGCATCTATCTCTAGTGGGACCCAGTACTTC
cdr3_aa: CASSLAGLASISSGTQYF

d_call: NA
cdr3_length: 13
j_call: TRBJ1-5
v_call: TRBV6-2/TRBV6-3
clone_size: few
cdr3_nt: TGTGCCAGCAGTTACCCCAGGGGCCAGCCCCAGCATTTT
cdr3_aa: CASSYPRGQPQHF

d_call: NA
cdr3_length: 14
j_call: TRBJ1-1
v_call: TRBV29-1
clone_size: few
cdr3_nt: TGCAGCGTGCGGCAGGCTCACATGAACACTGAAGCTTTCTTT
cdr3_aa: CSVRQAHMNTEAFF

d_call: NA
cdr3_length: 13
j_call: TRBJ2-5
v_call: TRBV19
clone_size: few
cdr3_nt: TGTGCCAGTAGTCAAGGTCTACGGGAGACCCAGTACTTC
cdr3_aa: CASSQGLRETQYF

d_call: NA
cdr3_length: 17
j_call: TRBJ2-5
v_call: TRBV9
clone_size: few
cdr3_nt: TGTGCCAGCAGCGTAGCGCCCGACGGGGCATCGCAAGAGACCCAGTACTTC
cdr3_aa: CASSVAPDGASQETQYF

d_call: NA
cdr3_length: 13
j_call: TRBJ2-5
v_call: TRBV5-6
clone_size: NA
cdr3_nt: TGTGCCAGCAGCTCCGACACGCAAGAGACCCAGTACTTC
cdr3_aa: CASSSDTQETQYF